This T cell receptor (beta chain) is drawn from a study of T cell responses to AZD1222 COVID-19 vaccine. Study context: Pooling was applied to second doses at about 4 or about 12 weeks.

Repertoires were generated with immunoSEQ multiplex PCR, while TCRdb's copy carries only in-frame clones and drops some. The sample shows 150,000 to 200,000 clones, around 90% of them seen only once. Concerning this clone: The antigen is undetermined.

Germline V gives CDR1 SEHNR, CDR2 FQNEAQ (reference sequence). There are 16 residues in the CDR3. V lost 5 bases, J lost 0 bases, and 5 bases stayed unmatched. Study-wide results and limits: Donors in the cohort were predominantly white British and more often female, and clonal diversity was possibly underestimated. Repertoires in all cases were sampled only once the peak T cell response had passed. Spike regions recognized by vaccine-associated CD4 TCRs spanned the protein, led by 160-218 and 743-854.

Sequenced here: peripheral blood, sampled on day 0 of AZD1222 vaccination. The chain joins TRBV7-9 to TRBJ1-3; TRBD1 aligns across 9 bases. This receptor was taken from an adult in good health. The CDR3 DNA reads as TGTGCCAGCAGCCAGGGACAGGGCAGCTCTGGAAACACCATATATTTT. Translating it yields CASSQGQGSSGNTIYF.